This T cell receptor beta chain is drawn from a study of blood T cell repertoires in COVID-19. Overall study context: From T cells, B-cell-depleted T cells, or PBMCs came the material, which was cDNA or gDNA.

Participant age was about 18 to 100 years, and participants resided in approximately 24 US areas. Participants reported their clinical history, and cohort assignment relied on those reports. The assay was immunoSEQ multiplex PCR, and TCRdb's table has in-frame clones only and misses some. The profile shows 300,000 to 400,000 clones, approximately 90% of them singletons. Germline values: CDR1 LGHNT, CDR2 FRNRAP. V dropped 3 bases and J dropped 3 bases, with 12 bases sitting between them. The CDR3 has 14 residues. The clonotype was recovered from a young woman who had recovered from COVID-19. Sequenced material: PBMCs or T cells enriched from blood (not recorded which). The chain recombines TRBV12-5 with TRBJ2-7; D gene uncertain. This chain's CDR3 is CASGFSAINYEQYF. CDR3 nucleotide sequence: TGTGCTAGTGGTTTTAGTGCCATCAACTACGAGCAGTACTTC.